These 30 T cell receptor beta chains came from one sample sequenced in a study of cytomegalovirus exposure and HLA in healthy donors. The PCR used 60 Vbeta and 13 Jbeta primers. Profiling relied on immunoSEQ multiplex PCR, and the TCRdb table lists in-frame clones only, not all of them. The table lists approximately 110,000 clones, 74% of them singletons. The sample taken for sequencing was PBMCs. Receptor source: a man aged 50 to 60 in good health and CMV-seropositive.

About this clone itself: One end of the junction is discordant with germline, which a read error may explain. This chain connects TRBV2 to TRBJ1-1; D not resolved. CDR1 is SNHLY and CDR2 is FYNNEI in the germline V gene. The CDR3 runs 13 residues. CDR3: CACRSRGNTEAFF. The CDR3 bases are TGTGCCTGCAGGTCCCGGGGAAACACTGAAGCTTTCTTT.

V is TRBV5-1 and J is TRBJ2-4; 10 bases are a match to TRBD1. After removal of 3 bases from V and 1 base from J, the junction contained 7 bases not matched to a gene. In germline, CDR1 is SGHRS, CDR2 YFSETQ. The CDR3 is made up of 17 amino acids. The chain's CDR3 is CASSWDRGLGAKNIQYF. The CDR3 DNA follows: TGCGCCAGCAGCTGGGACAGGGGACTTGGGGCCAAAAACATTCAGTACTTC. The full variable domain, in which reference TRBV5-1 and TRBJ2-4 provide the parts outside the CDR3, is KAGVTQTPRYLIKTRGQQVTLSCSPISGHRSVSWYQQTPGQGLQFLFEYFSETQRNKGNFPGRFSGRQFSNSRSEMNVSTLELGDSALYLCASSWDRGLGAKNIQYFGAGTRLSVL.

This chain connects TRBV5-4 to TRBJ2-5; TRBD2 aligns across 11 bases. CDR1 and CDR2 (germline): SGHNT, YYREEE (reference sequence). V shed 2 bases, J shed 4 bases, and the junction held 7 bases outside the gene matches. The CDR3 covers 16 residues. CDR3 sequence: CASSLFVAGGAETQYF. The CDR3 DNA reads TGTGCCAGCAGCTTATTCGTAGCGGGGGGGGCAGAGACCCAGTACTTC.

CDR3 bases: TGCGCCAGCAGCCCGGGACAGGTCGACTATGGCTACACCTTC. It codes for CASSPGQVDYGYTF. The chain employs TRBV5-1 and TRBJ1-2, with 8 bases fitting TRBD1. Germline V CDR1 and CDR2: SGHRS, YFSETQ. The ends lost 4 bases at V and 3 bases at J; junction bases unmatched: 5. The CDR3 has 14 residues. The full variable domain, in which reference TRBV5-1 and TRBJ1-2 provide the parts outside the CDR3, is KAGVTQTPRYLIKTRGQQVTLSCSPISGHRSVSWYQQTPGQGLQFLFEYFSETQRNKGNFPGRFSGRQFSNSRSEMNVSTLELGDSALYLCASSPGQVDYGYTFGSGTRLTVV.

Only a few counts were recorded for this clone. The CDR3 DNA sequence: TGCGCCAGCCACCCCCCCGCAGGGGGTGAAGCTTTCTTT. Residues: CASHPPAGGEAFF. J is TRBJ1-1 and V is TRBV5-1; 7 nucleotides match TRBD1. The J segment lost 7 bases and the V segment lost 7 bases, leaving 10 bases of the junction unmatched. The CDR3 loop spans 13 amino acids. Germline CDR1 is SGHRS and CDR2 is YFSETQ.

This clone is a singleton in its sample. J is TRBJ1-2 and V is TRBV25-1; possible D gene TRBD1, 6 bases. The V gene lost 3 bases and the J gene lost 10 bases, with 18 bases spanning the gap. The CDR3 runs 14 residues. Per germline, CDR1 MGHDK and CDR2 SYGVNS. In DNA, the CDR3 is TGTGCCAGCAGTGAGGTGGGGCAGGGGAAGGACTACACCTTC. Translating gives CASSEVGQGKDYTF.

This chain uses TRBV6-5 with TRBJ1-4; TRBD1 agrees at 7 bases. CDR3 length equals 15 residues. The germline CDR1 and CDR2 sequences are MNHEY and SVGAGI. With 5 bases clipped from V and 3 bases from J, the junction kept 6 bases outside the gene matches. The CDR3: CASSTYQGANEKLFF. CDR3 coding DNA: TGTGCCAGCAGTACATATCAGGGGGCTAATGAAAAACTGTTTTTT.

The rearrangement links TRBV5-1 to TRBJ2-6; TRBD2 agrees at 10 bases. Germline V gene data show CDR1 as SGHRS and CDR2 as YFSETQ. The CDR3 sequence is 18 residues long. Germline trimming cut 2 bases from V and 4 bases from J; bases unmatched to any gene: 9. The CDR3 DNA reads TGCGCCAGCAGCTTAGCGGTAGCGGGAGGATCCGGGGCCAACGTCCTGACTTTC. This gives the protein CASSLAVAGGSGANVLTF.

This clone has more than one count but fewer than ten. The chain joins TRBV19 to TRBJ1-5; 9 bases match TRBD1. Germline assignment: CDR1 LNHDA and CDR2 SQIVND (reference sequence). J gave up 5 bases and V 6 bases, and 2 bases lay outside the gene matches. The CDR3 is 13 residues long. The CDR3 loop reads CASRTGGDQPQHF. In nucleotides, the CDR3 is TGTGCCAGTAGAACAGGGGGCGATCAGCCCCAGCATTTT.

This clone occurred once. CDR3 bases: TGTGCCAGCAGCCAGTTTGGGGGGGACAATGAGCAGTTCTTC. Protein sequence: CASSQFGGDNEQFF. This chain links TRBV11-2 with TRBJ2-1; 7 bases match TRBD2. Germline loops: CDR1 SGHAT, CDR2 FQNNGV. V trimming: 5 bases; J trimming: 5 bases; junction bases outside the gene matches: 6. There are 14 residues in the CDR3.

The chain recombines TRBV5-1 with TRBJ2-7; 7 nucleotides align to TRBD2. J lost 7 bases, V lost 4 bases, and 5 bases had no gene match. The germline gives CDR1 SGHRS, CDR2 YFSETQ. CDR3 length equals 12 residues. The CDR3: CASSTLGGEQYF. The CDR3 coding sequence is TGCGCCAGCAGCACCCTGGGGGGGGAGCAGTACTTC. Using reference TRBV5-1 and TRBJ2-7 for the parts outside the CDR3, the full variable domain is KAGVTQTPRYLIKTRGQQVTLSCSPISGHRSVSWYQQTPGQGLQFLFEYFSETQRNKGNFPGRFSGRQFSNSRSEMNVSTLELGDSALYLCASSTLGGEQYFGPGTRLTVT.

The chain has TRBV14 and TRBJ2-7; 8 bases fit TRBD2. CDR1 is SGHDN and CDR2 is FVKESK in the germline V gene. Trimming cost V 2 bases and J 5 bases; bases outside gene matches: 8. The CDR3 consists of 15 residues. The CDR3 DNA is TGTGCCAGCAGCCAATGGCGGGGGGCCGTGAACGAGCAGTACTTC. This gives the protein CASSQWRGAVNEQYF.

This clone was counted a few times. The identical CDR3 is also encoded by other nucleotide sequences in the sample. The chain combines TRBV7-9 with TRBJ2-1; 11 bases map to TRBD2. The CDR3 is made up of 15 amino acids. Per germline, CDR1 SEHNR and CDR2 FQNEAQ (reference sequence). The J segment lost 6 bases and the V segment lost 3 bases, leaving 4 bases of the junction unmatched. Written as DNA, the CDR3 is TGTGCCAGCAGCTTGCTAGCGGGAGGTCGCAATGAGCAGTTCTTC. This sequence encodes CASSLLAGGRNEQFF. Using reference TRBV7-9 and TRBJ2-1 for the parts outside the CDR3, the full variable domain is DTGVSQNPRHKITKRGQNVTFRCDPISEHNRLYWYRQTLGQGPEFLTYFQNEAQLEKSRLLSDRFSAERPKGSFSTLEIQRTEQGDSAMYLCASSLLAGGRNEQFFGPGTRLTVL.

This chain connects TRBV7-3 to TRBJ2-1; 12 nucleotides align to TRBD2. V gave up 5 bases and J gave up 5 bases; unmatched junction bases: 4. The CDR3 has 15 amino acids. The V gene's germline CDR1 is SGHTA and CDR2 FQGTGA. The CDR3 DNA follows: TGTGCCAGCAGCCCCAGGACTAGCGGGGACAATGAGCAGTTCTTC. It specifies CASSPRTSGDNEQFF.

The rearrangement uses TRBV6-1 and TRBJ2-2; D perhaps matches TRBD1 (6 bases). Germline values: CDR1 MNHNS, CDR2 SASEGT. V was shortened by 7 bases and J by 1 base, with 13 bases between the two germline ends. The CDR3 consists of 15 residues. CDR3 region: CASNVGQVNTGELFF. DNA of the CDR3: TGTGCCAGCAACGTGGGACAAGTGAACACCGGGGAGCTGTTTTTT.

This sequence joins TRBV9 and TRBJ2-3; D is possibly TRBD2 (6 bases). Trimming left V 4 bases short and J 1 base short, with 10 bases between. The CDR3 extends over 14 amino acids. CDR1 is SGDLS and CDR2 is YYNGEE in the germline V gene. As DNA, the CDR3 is TGTGCCAGCAGCTTCTGGGGGGGCACAGATACGCAGTATTTT. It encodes CASSFWGGTDTQYF.

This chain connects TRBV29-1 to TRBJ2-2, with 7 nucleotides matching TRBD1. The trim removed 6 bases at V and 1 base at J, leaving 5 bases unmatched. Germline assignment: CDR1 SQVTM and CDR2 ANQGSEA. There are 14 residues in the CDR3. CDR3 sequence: CSVAGQVNTGELFF. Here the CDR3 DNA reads TGCAGCGTCGCCGGACAGGTGAACACCGGGGAGCTGTTTTTT.

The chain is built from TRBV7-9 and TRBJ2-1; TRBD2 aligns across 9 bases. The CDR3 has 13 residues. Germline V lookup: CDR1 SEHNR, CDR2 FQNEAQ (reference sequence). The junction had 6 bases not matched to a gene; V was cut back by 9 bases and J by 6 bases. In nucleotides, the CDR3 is TGTGCCAGTCGGACTAGCGCCCGCAATGAGCAGTTCTTC. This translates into CASRTSARNEQFF.

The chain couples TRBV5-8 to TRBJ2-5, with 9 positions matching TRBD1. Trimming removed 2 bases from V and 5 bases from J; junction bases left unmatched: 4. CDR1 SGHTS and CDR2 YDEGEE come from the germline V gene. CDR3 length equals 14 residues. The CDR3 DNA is TGTGCCAGCAGCTTACCGGACAGGGGCGAGACCCAGTACTTC. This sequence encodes CASSLPDRGETQYF.

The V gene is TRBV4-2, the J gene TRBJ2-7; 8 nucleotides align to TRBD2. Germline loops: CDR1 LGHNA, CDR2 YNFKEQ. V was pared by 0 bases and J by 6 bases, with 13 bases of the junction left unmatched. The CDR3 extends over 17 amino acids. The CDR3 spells CASSQEGTSGWDGEQYF. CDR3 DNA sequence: TGTGCCAGCAGCCAAGAGGGAACTAGCGGATGGGACGGCGAGCAGTACTTC.

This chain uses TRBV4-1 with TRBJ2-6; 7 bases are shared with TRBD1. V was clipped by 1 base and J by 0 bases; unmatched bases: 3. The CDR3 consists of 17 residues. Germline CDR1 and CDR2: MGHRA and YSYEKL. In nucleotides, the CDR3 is TGCGCCAGCAGCCAAGGACAGGGTAACTCTGGGGCCAACGTCCTGACTTTC. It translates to CASSQGQGNSGANVLTF.

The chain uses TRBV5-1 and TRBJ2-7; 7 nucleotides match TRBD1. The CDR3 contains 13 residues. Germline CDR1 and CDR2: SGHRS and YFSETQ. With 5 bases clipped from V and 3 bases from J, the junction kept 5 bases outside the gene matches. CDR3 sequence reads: CASSRDRYYEQYF. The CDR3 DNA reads TGCGCCAGCAGTAGGGACAGATACTACGAGCAGTACTTC.

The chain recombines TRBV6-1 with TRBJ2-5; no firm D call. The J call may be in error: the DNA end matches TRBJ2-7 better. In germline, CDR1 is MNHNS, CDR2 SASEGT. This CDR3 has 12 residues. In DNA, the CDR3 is TGTGCCAGCAGTCGATACGACTACGAGCAGTACTTC. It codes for CASSRYDYEQYF.

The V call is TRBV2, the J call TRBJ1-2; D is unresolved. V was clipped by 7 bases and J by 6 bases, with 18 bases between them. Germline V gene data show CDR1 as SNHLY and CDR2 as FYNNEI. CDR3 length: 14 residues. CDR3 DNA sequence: TGTGCCAGCATCCCTACTCGGGGAGGACATGGCTACACCTTC. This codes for CASIPTRGGHGYTF.

CDR3 loop: CASSSLGTSGFMGQFF. CDR3 coding DNA: TGTGCCAGCAGCTCGCTAGGGACTAGCGGGTTCATGGGGCAGTTCTTC. The rearrangement joins TRBV7-9 to TRBJ2-1; 12 bases line up with TRBD2. Looked up from germline, CDR1 is SEHNR and CDR2 is FQNEAQ (reference sequence). Germline trimming cut 4 bases from V and 12 bases from J; bases unmatched to any gene: 13. The CDR3 has 16 amino acids.

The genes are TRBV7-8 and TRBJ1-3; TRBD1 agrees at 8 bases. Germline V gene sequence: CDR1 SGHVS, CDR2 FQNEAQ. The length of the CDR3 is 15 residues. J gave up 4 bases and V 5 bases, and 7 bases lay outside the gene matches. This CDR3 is CASSARQGRGNTIYF. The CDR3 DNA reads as TGTGCCAGCAGCGCTAGACAGGGGCGAGGAAACACCATATATTTT.

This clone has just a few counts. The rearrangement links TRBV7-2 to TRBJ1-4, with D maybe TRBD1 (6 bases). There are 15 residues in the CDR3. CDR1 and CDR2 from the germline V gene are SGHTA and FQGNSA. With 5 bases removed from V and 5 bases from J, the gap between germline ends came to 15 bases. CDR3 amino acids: CASSPQGGGNEKLFF. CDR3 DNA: TGTGCCAGCAGCCCACAGGGAGGGGGGAATGAAAAACTGTTTTTT.

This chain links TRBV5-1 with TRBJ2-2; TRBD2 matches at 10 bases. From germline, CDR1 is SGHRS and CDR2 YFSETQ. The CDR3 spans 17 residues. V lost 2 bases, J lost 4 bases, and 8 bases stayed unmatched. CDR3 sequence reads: CASSFGPAGGPTGELFF. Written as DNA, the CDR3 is TGCGCCAGCAGCTTCGGGCCAGCGGGGGGGCCCACCGGGGAGCTGTTTTTT.

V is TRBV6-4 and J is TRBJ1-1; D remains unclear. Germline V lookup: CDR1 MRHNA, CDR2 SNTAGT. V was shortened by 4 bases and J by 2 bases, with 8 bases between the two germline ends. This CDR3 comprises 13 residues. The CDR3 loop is CASSVMANTEAFF. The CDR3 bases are TGTGCCAGCAGTGTGATGGCTAACACTGAAGCTTTCTTT.

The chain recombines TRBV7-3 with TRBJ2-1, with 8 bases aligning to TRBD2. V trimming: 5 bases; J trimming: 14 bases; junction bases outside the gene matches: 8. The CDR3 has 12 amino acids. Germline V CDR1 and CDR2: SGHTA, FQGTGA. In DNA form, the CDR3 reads TGTGCCAGCAGCCGGCCGGGGGGGCCTAAGTTCTTC. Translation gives CASSRPGGPKFF.